This T cell receptor (beta chain) stems from a study of blood T cell repertoires in COVID-19. In the study overall: Sites in the United States, Italy and Spain provided acute and convalescent COVID-19 samples.

Original data processing: Researchers report that nucleated cell counts were estimated from reference gene primer amplification. The assay was immunoSEQ multiplex PCR, and TCRdb's table has in-frame clones only and misses some. V and J calls and clone size are those listed in that table; D and trimming were worked out from the DNA. This sample has around 160,000 clones, with approximately 80% found just once. V lost 2 bases, J lost 0 bases, and 11 bases lay in between. The length of the CDR3 is 16 residues. Per germline, CDR1 SGHVS and CDR2 FNYEAQ. The source is a human donor in a cohort sampled during active COVID-19. The chain links TRBV7-6 to TRBJ2-1; D might be TRBD2 (5 bases). The sequenced sample consisted of peripheral blood. The CDR3 region has the DNA TGTGCCAGCAGCTTACAGAGCGGTGGCTCCTACAATGAGCAGTTCTTC. Translated: CASSLQSGGSYNEQFF.